The clone carrying this T cell receptor (beta chain) was observed a handful of times. The CDR3 covers 13 residues. V gave up 7 bases and J gave up 4 bases, with 11 bases separating them. Germline CDR1 MNHNY, CDR2 SVGAGI (reference sequence). The sample comes from a study of T-cell memory formation after mild COVID-19. After 5'RACE with constant-segment primers, TCR alpha and TCR beta cDNA libraries carrying sample barcodes and UMIs were obtained. TCRdb independently ran MiXCR on the 5' RACE reads; one entry per CDR3 protein. The sample lists approximately 410,000 distinct CDR3 sequences, about 25% occurring once.

Source material: PBMCs or a T cell subset sorted from them (not recorded which). The chain has TRBV6-6 and TRBJ2-1; D possibly matches TRBD1 or TRBD2 (5 bases each). This receptor was obtained from an adult woman who had mild COVID-19 (a few samples of this study predate the infection). Cell type and time point are not known. The CDR3: CASTEGPYNEQFF. The CDR3 DNA reads as TGTGCCAGCACTGAGGGACCATACAATGAGCAGTTCTTC.